This T cell receptor (beta chain) was found in a study of blood T cell repertoires in COVID-19. The overall study: Samples taken during acute and convalescent COVID-19 were collected in the United States, Italy and Spain.

Losses at the gene ends were 7 bases for V and 8 bases for J; bases not matched to a gene: 16. The CDR3 has 16 residues. Germline V gene lookup returns CDR1 SNHLY and CDR2 FYNNEI. Sequencing was performed with immunoSEQ multiplex PCR; in TCRdb, only in-frame clones are kept and a portion is missing. The sample shows approximately 100,000 clones, 80% to 90% of them seen only once. The chain links TRBV2 to TRBJ2-4; 8 bases agree with TRBD1. Specimen: peripheral blood. This sequence originates from a human donor with COVID-19, enrolled during active disease. The donor label of this sample is uncertain. CDR3: CASNGFGRGLSDIQYF. CDR3 coding DNA: TGTGCCAGCAACGGATTCGGCAGGGGGCTTTCGGACATTCAGTACTTC. Full variable domain (missing parts from reference TRBV2 and TRBJ2-4): EPEVTQTPSHQVTQMGQEVILRCVPISNHLYFYWYRQILGQKVEFLVSFYNNEISEKSEIFDDQFSVERPDGSNFTLKIRSTKLEDSAMYFCASNGFGRGLSDIQYFGAGTRLSVL.